This is a list of T cell receptor beta chains from one sample in a study of regulatory dendritic cells for organ transplantation. Assay: immunoSEQ multiplex PCR; the TCRdb copy retains only in-frame clones and omits some. The table shows around 3,600 clones, with 59% occurring only once. These receptors lack a known antigen. Sequenced sample: memory CD8+ T cells from blood cultured with dendritic cells. These receptors came from a human donor in good health. The CDR3 runs from the conserved cysteine through the conserved F or W. The D gene is left open where the match is weak. Clone size is stated in some rows and not others, as once, few, many or a class when expanded.

. | . | TRBJ1-5 | TRBV7-8 | CASSEGISLNQPQHF | TGTGCCAGCAGCGAGGGCATATCGCTCAATCAGCCCCAGCATTTT
TRBD2 | . | TRBJ2-3 | TRBV6-1 | CASSELSGGLNTQYF | TGTGCCAGCAGTGAACTTAGCGGGGGGCTGAATACGCAGTATTTT
TRBD2 | once | TRBJ2-5 | TRBV7-9 | CASSFPLAGEETQYF | TGTGCCAGCAGCTTCCCACTAGCGGGGGAAGAGACCCAGTACTTC
TRBD2 | few | TRBJ2-7 | TRBV4-1 | CASSQDGGGTYEQYF | TGCGCCAGCAGCCAAGACGGGGGGGGAACCTACGAGCAGTACTTC
. | medium-sized | TRBJ2-2 | TRBV7-9 | CASSQTPGTGELFF | TGTGCCAGCAGCCAGACACCAGGGACCGGGGAGCTGTTTTTT
TRBD1 | medium-sized | TRBJ1-1 | TRBV4-1 | CASSHRQGDTEAFF | TGCGCCAGCAGCCATAGACAGGGGGACACTGAAGCTTTCTTT
TRBD2 | . | TRBJ2-3 | TRBV5-6 | CASSLPTSGGVGDTQYF | TGTGCCAGCAGCTTGCCGACTAGCGGGGGGGTAGGAGATACGCAGTATTTT
. | . | TRBJ1-1 | TRBV4-1 | CASSQGARENTEAFF | TGCGCCAGCAGCCAAGGGGCCAGGGAGAACACTGAAGCTTTCTTT
TRBD2 | . | TRBJ2-1 | TRBV27 | CASSSSGGPTYNEQFF | TGTGCCAGCAGCTCTAGCGGGGGGCCTACCTACAATGAGCAGTTCTTC
TRBD1 | few | TRBJ1-4 | TRBV28 | CASSSTGEANEKLFF | TGTGCCAGCAGTTCGACAGGGGAGGCTAATGAAAAACTGTTTTTT
. | few | TRBJ1-1 | TRBV7-9 | CASRGMDGNTEAFF | TGTGCCAGCAGGGGCATGGATGGGAACACTGAAGCTTTCTTT
. | . | TRBJ1-1 | TRBV29-1 | CSAGTGNPEAFF | TGCAGCGCCGGAACAGGGAACCCTGAAGCTTTCTTT
. | . | TRBJ2-5 | TRBV6-1 | CASSDFGGEETQYF | TGTGCCAGCAGTGATTTTGGGGGCGAAGAGACCCAGTACTTC
. | large | TRBJ2-1 | TRBV6-5 | CASSPSQGLDNEQFF | TGTGCCAGCAGCCCCTCACAGGGCCTTGACAATGAGCAGTTCTTC
TRBD2 | . | TRBJ2-1 | TRBV4-3 | CASSPSGGAGEQFF | TGCGCCAGCAGCCCTAGCGGGGGGGCGGGTGAGCAGTTCTTC
TRBD1 | . | TRBJ2-3 | TRBV9 | CASSATGKDTQYF | TGTGCCAGCAGCGCGACAGGGAAGGATACGCAGTATTTT
TRBD1 | . | TRBJ1-5 | TRBV6-1 | CASMWGQYSNQPQHF | TGTGCCAGCATGTGGGGACAGTATAGCAATCAGCCCCAGCATTTT
TRBD1 | medium-sized | TRBJ1-1 | TRBV7-8 | CASSSQAGGYTEAFF | TGTGCCAGCAGCTCCCAGGCAGGGGGCTACACTGAAGCTTTCTTT
. | large | TRBJ1-3 | TRBV11-2 | CASSQTGPGNTIYF | TGTGCCAGCAGCCAAACAGGGCCTGGAAACACCATATATTTT
TRBD2 | . | TRBJ2-7 | TRBV6-5 | CASSPDGGFSYEQYF | TGTGCCAGCAGTCCGGACGGGGGGTTCTCCTACGAGCAGTACTTC
. | . | TRBJ2-1 | TRBV2 | CASRALGGRSYNEQFF | TGTGCCAGCAGAGCTTTGGGGGGAAGGAGCTACAATGAGCAGTTCTTC
. | . | TRBJ2-5 | TRBV5-6 | CASSTDRGGETQYF | TGTGCCAGCAGCACCGACAGGGGAGGGGAGACCCAGTACTTC
TRBD1 | . | TRBJ1-6 | TRBV7-9 | CASSLGRGLSPLHF | TGTGCCAGCAGCTTAGGAAGGGGGCTTTCACCCCTCCACTTT
TRBD1 | few | TRBJ2-3 | TRBV11-2 | CASSLGGGGYTDTQYF | TGTGCCAGCAGCTTAGGAGGGGGCGGCTACACAGATACGCAGTATTTT
TRBD1 | . | TRBJ2-1 | TRBV12-5 | CASGFGGTGQTEQFF | TGTGCTAGTGGTTTTGGTGGGACAGGCCAAACGGAGCAGTTCTTC
TRBD1 | . | TRBJ1-2 | TRBV5-6 | CASSLEGTGLPGTYGYTF | TGTGCCAGCAGCTTGGAAGGGACAGGTTTGCCGGGGACCTATGGCTACACCTTC
. | once | TRBJ2-2 | TRBV6-5 | CASSSYRAGELFF | TGTGCCAGCAGTTCCTACAGGGCCGGGGAGCTGTTTTTT
TRBD1 | few | TRBJ1-6 | TRBV7-9 | CASSARTGGNSPLHF | TGTGCCAGCAGCGCGCGAACAGGGGGAAATTCACCCCTCCACTTT
TRBD1 | once | TRBJ2-1 | TRBV6-1 | CASSELPGQSSYNEQFF | TGTGCCAGCAGTGAATTGCCGGGACAGAGCTCCTACAATGAGCAGTTCTTC
TRBD1 | . | TRBJ2-7 | TRBV6-1 | CASSEKGQGWIISYEQYF | TGTGCCAGCAGTGAAAAGGGACAGGGCTGGATTATCTCCTACGAGCAGTACTTC
. | . | TRBJ2-1 | TRBV7-3 | CASSPTHYNEQFF | TGTGCCAGCAGCCCTACTCACTACAATGAGCAGTTCTTC
TRBD2 | . | TRBJ2-7 | TRBV7-9 | CASSGGGRPYEQYF | TGTGCCAGCAGCGGGGGGGGGAGACCCTACGAGCAGTACTTC